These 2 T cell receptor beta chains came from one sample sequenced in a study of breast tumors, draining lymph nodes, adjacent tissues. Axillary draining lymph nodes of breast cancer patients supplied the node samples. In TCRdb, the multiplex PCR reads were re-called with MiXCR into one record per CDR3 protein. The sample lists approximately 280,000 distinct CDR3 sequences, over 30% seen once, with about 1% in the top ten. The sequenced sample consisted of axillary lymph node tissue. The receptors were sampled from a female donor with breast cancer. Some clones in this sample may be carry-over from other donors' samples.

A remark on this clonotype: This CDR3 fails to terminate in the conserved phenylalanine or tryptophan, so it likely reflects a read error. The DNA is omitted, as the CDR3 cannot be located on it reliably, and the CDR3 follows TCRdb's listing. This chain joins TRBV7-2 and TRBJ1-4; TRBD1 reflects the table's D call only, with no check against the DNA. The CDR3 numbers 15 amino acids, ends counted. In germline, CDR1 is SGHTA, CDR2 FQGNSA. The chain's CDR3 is CASSPYQGSNEKLFC.

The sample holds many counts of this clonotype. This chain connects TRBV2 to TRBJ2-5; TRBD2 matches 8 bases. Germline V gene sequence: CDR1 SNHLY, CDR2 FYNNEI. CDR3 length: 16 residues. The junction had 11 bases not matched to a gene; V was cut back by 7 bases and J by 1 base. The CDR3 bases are TGTGCCAGCACGCGTACTAGCGGCCAACCCCAAGAGACCCAGTACTTC. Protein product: CASTRTSGQPQETQYF.